What follows are 9 T cell receptor beta chains derived from one specimen sequenced in a study of blood T cell repertoires in COVID-19. Repertoires were generated with immunoSEQ multiplex PCR, while TCRdb's copy carries only in-frame clones and drops some. The table includes approximately 450,000 clones, roughly nine tenths detected once. Sample: PBMCs or T cells enriched from blood (not recorded which). These receptors all stem from a woman aged 18-29 years with acute COVID-19.

The rearrangement uses TRBV28 and TRBJ2-7; 9 bases are a match to TRBD1. Per the germline V gene, CDR1 is MDHEN and CDR2 is SYDVKM. The trim removed 3 bases at V and 2 bases at J, leaving 5 bases unmatched. The CDR3 extends over 15 amino acids. The CDR3 loop is CASSFTDRGTYEQYF. The CDR3 nucleotides read TGTGCCAGCAGTTTCACGGACAGGGGTACCTACGAGCAGTACTTC.

The chain employs TRBV3-1 (or the pseudogene TRBV3-2) and TRBJ1-4; 7 bases align to TRBD1. This CDR3 is 14 amino acids long. Per germline, CDR1 LGHDT and CDR2 YNNKEL (reference sequence). J gave up 5 bases and V 9 bases, and 9 bases lay outside the gene matches. This chain's CDR3 is CASTHRDRNEKLFF. CDR3 coding DNA: TGTGCCAGTACCCACCGGGACAGAAATGAAAAACTGTTTTTT.

The chain employs TRBV21-1 and TRBJ2-7; the table's D call of TRBD1 was not tested on the DNA. TRBV21-1 has pseudogene status. The CDR3 is made up of 15 amino acids. The CDR3 is CASSKGNGTGLEQYF. The CDR3 coding sequence is TGTGCCAGCAGCAAAGGGAACGGGACAGGGCTCGAGCAGTACTTC.

The gene calls are TRBV28 and TRBJ1-1, with 7 bases aligning to TRBD1. Germline values: CDR1 MDHEN, CDR2 SYDVKM. This CDR3 is built from 13 residues. V lost 4 bases, J lost 4 bases, and 3 bases stayed unmatched. The CDR3 DNA follows: TGTGCCAGCAGTTCTCGGACAGGCACTGAAGCTTTCTTT. Its protein product is CASSSRTGTEAFF.

This clone has only a few counts. The chain combines TRBV10-1 with TRBJ1-6, with D possibly TRBD1 on 6 matching bases. The CDR3 consists of 13 residues. Between the trimmed V and J ends, which lost 4 bases and 8 bases, there was a span of 9 bases. CDR1 is WNHNN and CDR2 is SYGVQD in the germline V gene (reference sequence). The CDR3 sequence is CASSGTEDSPLHF. The CDR3 nucleotides are TGCGCCAGCAGTGGGACAGAGGATTCACCCCTCCACTTT.

This chain uses TRBV20-1 with TRBJ2-7; 7 positions agree with TRBD2. The V and J ends lost 5 bases and 3 bases, in that order; junction bases with no gene match: 1. This CDR3 has 11 amino acids. Germline loops: CDR1 DFQATT, CDR2 SNEGSKA (reference sequence). This CDR3 is CSAPSGYEQYF. DNA for the CDR3: TGCAGTGCTCCTAGCGGCTACGAGCAGTACTTC.

The J gene is TRBJ2-7, the V gene TRBV12-3 or TRBV12-4; D might be TRBD2 (6 bases). V gave up 3 bases and J gave up 7 bases, with 7 bases separating them. The CDR3 runs 11 residues. The CDR3, as DNA: TGTGCCAGCAGTTTGGGGGGAGAGCAGTACTTC. It translates to CASSLGGEQYF.

In DNA form, the CDR3 reads TGTGCCAGCAGTAGGAAGACAGAGAACAATGAGCAGTTCTTC. Translated, it gives CASSRKTENNEQFF. The rearrangement links TRBV6-5 to TRBJ2-1, with a weak D call TRBD1 (5 bases). CDR3 length equals 14 residues. CDR1 and CDR2 from the germline V gene are MNHEY and SVGAGI. The ends were cut back, 5 bases at V and 5 bases at J, with 13 bases in the middle.

This sequence joins TRBV3-1 (or the pseudogene TRBV3-2) and TRBJ2-5, with 12 nucleotides matching TRBD1. This CDR3 is built from 16 residues. The J segment lost 2 bases and the V segment lost 4 bases, leaving 5 bases of the junction unmatched. The germline V gene has CDR1 LGHDT and CDR2 YNNKEL (reference sequence). CDR3 in amino acids: CASSRGTGGPQETQYF. In DNA, the CDR3 is TGTGCCAGCAGCCGGGGGACAGGGGGCCCACAAGAGACCCAGTACTTC.